This T cell receptor beta chain was retrieved from a study of cytomegalovirus exposure and HLA in healthy donors. Concerning this clone: Its specificity is unknown.

Looked up from germline, CDR1 is SNHLY and CDR2 is FYNNEI. V dropped 2 bases and J dropped 4; count of bases not matched to a gene: 6. This CDR3 has 15 residues. Study-wide results and caveats: The productive fraction for most TCR beta V segments was about 87% or about 30% in an earlier analysis. TCR beta V- and J-gene trimming, according to a later analysis, was linked to a missense DCLRE1C variant. Several of the most significant clusters were apparently associated with common viral pathogens in a later analysis.

PCR employed 60 Vbeta and 13 Jbeta primers. The method was immunoSEQ multiplex PCR; TCRdb's version includes in-frame clones alone and lacks a portion of them. The sample holds 45,000 to 55,000 clones. The TCR was taken from a woman aged 45-65 years in good health and CMV-seropositive. J is TRBJ1-1 and V is TRBV2, with 8 bases matching TRBD1. The material sequenced was PBMCs. The CDR3 bases are TGTGCCAGCAGTGAACGGGACAGGATCACCACTGAAGCTTTCTTT. It is translated as CASSERDRITTEAFF.